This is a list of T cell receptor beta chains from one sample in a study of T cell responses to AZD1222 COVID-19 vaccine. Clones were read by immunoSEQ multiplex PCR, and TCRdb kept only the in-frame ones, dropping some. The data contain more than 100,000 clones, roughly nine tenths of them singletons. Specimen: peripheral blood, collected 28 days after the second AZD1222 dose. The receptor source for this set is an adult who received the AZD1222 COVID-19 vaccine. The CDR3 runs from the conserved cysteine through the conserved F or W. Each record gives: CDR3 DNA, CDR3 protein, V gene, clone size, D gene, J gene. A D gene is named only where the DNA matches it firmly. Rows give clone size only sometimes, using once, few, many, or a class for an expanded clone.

CDR3 DNA: TGTGCCAGCAGCTTAATTAAAGACGGGGGAGGCACAGATACGCAGTATTTT; CDR3 protein: CASSLIKDGGGTDTQYF; V gene: TRBV7-2; clone size: .; D gene: .; J gene: TRBJ2-3
CDR3 DNA: TGTGCCATCGAAAGGGGCGGGGCTGGTTACAATGAGCAGTTCTTC; CDR3 protein: CAIERGGAGYNEQFF; V gene: TRBV10-3; clone size: .; D gene: .; J gene: TRBJ2-1
CDR3 DNA: TGCGCCAGCAGCCACGATGGGGCCTCCGGTCAGCCCCAGCATTTT; CDR3 protein: CASSHDGASGQPQHF; V gene: TRBV5-1; clone size: .; D gene: .; J gene: TRBJ1-5
CDR3 DNA: TGTGCCAGCAGCCCTATTAGCGGGGGGGAGACCCAGTACTTC; CDR3 protein: CASSPISGGETQYF; V gene: TRBV7-2; clone size: .; D gene: TRBD2; J gene: TRBJ2-5
CDR3 DNA: TGTGCCAGCTCACGACTAGCGGGTACCCTCAATGAGCAGTTCTTC; CDR3 protein: CASSRLAGTLNEQFF; V gene: TRBV18; clone size: .; D gene: TRBD2; J gene: TRBJ2-1
CDR3 DNA: TGCAGCGTTGAATTTCAGGGCTATGGCTACACCTTC; CDR3 protein: CSVEFQGYGYTF; V gene: TRBV29-1; clone size: .; D gene: .; J gene: TRBJ1-2
CDR3 DNA: TGCGCCAGCAGCCAGTGGGGACAGGGGGGAACTGAAGCTTTCTTT; CDR3 protein: CASSQWGQGGTEAFF; V gene: TRBV4-1; clone size: .; D gene: TRBD1; J gene: TRBJ1-1
CDR3 DNA: TGTGCCAGCAGCCTCCGAGGGACTAGCGGACCCAATGAGCAGTTCTTC; CDR3 protein: CASSLRGTSGPNEQFF; V gene: TRBV7-2; clone size: .; D gene: TRBD2; J gene: TRBJ2-1
CDR3 DNA: TGTGCCAGCAGCCGGGACGCGATCGGCGGGGAGCTGTTTTTT; CDR3 protein: CASSRDAIGGELFF; V gene: TRBV6-2/TRBV6-3; clone size: .; D gene: .; J gene: TRBJ2-2
CDR3 DNA: TGTGCCAGCAGCTTAGTAGTGGGCAGTGACTATGGCTACACCTTC; CDR3 protein: CASSLVVGSDYGYTF; V gene: TRBV7-2; clone size: .; D gene: .; J gene: TRBJ1-2
CDR3 DNA: TGTGCCAGCAGCTTAACCGGCGGCCCGGGTGGAAACACCATATATTTT; CDR3 protein: CASSLTGGPGGNTIYF; V gene: TRBV11-1; clone size: .; D gene: .; J gene: TRBJ1-3
CDR3 DNA: TGTGCCAGCAGCCACCAGTTGGGGGGATCGTATGGCTACACCTTC; CDR3 protein: CASSHQLGGSYGYTF; V gene: TRBV13; clone size: .; D gene: .; J gene: TRBJ1-2
CDR3 DNA: TGTGCCAGCAGCTATGACAGGGCAGATACGCAGTATTTT; CDR3 protein: CASSYDRADTQYF; V gene: TRBV11-2; clone size: .; D gene: TRBD1; J gene: TRBJ2-3
CDR3 DNA: TGCGCCAGCAGCCAAGATACGGGGGTAGCGGGGGCCTACGAGCAGTACTTC; CDR3 protein: CASSQDTGVAGAYEQYF; V gene: TRBV4-1; clone size: .; D gene: TRBD2; J gene: TRBJ2-7
CDR3 DNA: TGTGCCAGCAGCCCGGGACAGGGGAATTCACCCCTCCACTTT; CDR3 protein: CASSPGQGNSPLHF; V gene: TRBV7-8; clone size: .; D gene: TRBD1; J gene: TRBJ1-6
CDR3 DNA: TGTGCCAGTAGCCATGACAGGGCTGGCGCACCCCTCCACTTT; CDR3 protein: CASSHDRAGAPLHF; V gene: TRBV19; clone size: .; D gene: TRBD1; J gene: TRBJ1-6
CDR3 DNA: TGTGCCAGCAGTGAAGGGCTAGCGGGGGGGCTAGAGACCCAGTACTTC; CDR3 protein: CASSEGLAGGLETQYF; V gene: TRBV2; clone size: .; D gene: TRBD2; J gene: TRBJ2-5
CDR3 DNA: TGTGCCAGCGGTAAGGATAGAAACAATGAGCAGTTCTTC; CDR3 protein: CASGKDRNNEQFF; V gene: TRBV4-2; clone size: .; D gene: .; J gene: TRBJ2-1
CDR3 DNA: TGTGCCAGCAGCTTAGTAGGGGGCCACAACGCGGATGAGCAGTTCTTC; CDR3 protein: CASSLVGGHNADEQFF; V gene: TRBV7-2; clone size: .; D gene: TRBD1; J gene: TRBJ2-1
CDR3 DNA: TGTGCCAGCAGCTTCGCACTAGCGGGGGGCGATACGCAGTATTTT; CDR3 protein: CASSFALAGGDTQYF; V gene: TRBV5-5; clone size: .; D gene: TRBD2; J gene: TRBJ2-3
CDR3 DNA: TGTGCCACCAGTGATTTGGACAGGGGGGTGAATGAGCAGTTCTTC; CDR3 protein: CATSDLDRGVNEQFF; V gene: TRBV24-1; clone size: .; D gene: TRBD1; J gene: TRBJ2-1
CDR3 DNA: TGTGCCACCAGCAGAGATCGACAGACAGGTGGCTACACCTTC; CDR3 protein: CATSRDRQTGGYTF; V gene: TRBV15; clone size: .; D gene: .; J gene: TRBJ1-2
CDR3 DNA: TGTGCCAGCGGAATAGGACAGGAGACCGGGGAGCTGTTTTTT; CDR3 protein: CASGIGQETGELFF; V gene: TRBV6-5; clone size: once; D gene: TRBD1; J gene: TRBJ2-2
CDR3 DNA: TGTGCCAGCAGCCCGGGACAGGCTGAAGCTTTCTTT; CDR3 protein: CASSPGQAEAFF; V gene: TRBV13; clone size: .; D gene: TRBD1; J gene: TRBJ1-1
CDR3 DNA: TGTGCCGCCAAAAGGGGCACAGATACGCAGTATTTT; CDR3 protein: CAAKRGTDTQYF; V gene: TRBV7-2; clone size: .; D gene: .; J gene: TRBJ2-3
CDR3 DNA: TGTGCCAGCAGTTTACCCGGACTTGGGTATGGCTACACCTTC; CDR3 protein: CASSLPGLGYGYTF; V gene: TRBV28; clone size: .; D gene: .; J gene: TRBJ1-2
CDR3 DNA: TGCGCCAGCACTACCCGGCAGGGTGAGACCGGGGAGCTGTTTTTT; CDR3 protein: CASTTRQGETGELFF; V gene: TRBV5-1; clone size: .; D gene: .; J gene: TRBJ2-2
CDR3 DNA: TGCGCCAGCAGCCCCGGGGGACAGGGGAATCAGCCCCAGCATTTT; CDR3 protein: CASSPGGQGNQPQHF; V gene: TRBV4-3; clone size: .; D gene: TRBD1; J gene: TRBJ1-5
CDR3 DNA: TGTGCCAGCAGCCAAGAGGGTGGGCAGTTGAATGAGCAGTTCTTC; CDR3 protein: CASSQEGGQLNEQFF; V gene: TRBV3-1/TRBV3-2; clone size: .; D gene: .; J gene: TRBJ2-1
CDR3 DNA: TGTGCCAGCAGCTTATACCACCGGGACAGGGGGGGGTACACCTTC; CDR3 protein: CASSLYHRDRGGYTF; V gene: TRBV11-2; clone size: few; D gene: TRBD1; J gene: TRBJ1-2
CDR3 DNA: TGTGCCAGCTCACCATGGGCCGACACAGATACGCAGTATTTT; CDR3 protein: CASSPWADTDTQYF; V gene: TRBV18; clone size: few; D gene: .; J gene: TRBJ2-3
CDR3 DNA: TGTGCCAGCAGCTTAAGGACAGGGAATGAAAAACTGTTTTTT; CDR3 protein: CASSLRTGNEKLFF; V gene: TRBV5-6; clone size: .; D gene: TRBD1; J gene: TRBJ1-4
CDR3 DNA: TGTGCCAGCAGTGGGGATGCTAACTATGGCTACACCTTC; CDR3 protein: CASSGDANYGYTF; V gene: TRBV2; clone size: .; D gene: .; J gene: TRBJ1-2
CDR3 DNA: TGTGCCAGCAGCGTGACCGGGACGCTATCCTACAATGAGCAGTTCTTC; CDR3 protein: CASSVTGTLSYNEQFF; V gene: TRBV9; clone size: once; D gene: .; J gene: TRBJ2-1
CDR3 DNA: TGTGCCAGCAGTTTCAGGAGCGAGCAGTACTTC; CDR3 protein: CASSFRSEQYF; V gene: TRBV6-2/TRBV6-3; clone size: few; D gene: .; J gene: TRBJ2-7
CDR3 DNA: TGTGCCAGCAGCCCCCGGGGGAGGATCGATGGCTACACCTTC; CDR3 protein: CASSPRGRIDGYTF; V gene: TRBV7-8; clone size: .; D gene: .; J gene: TRBJ1-2
CDR3 DNA: TGTGCCAGCAGGCCGGGACTAGCGGGGGTTGAGCAGTTCTTC; CDR3 protein: CASRPGLAGVEQFF; V gene: TRBV28; clone size: .; D gene: TRBD2; J gene: TRBJ2-1
CDR3 DNA: TGTGCCAGCAGTAAAGCGGGGGTAGGGGTAGAGACCCAGTACTTC; CDR3 protein: CASSKAGVGVETQYF; V gene: TRBV6-2/TRBV6-3; clone size: .; D gene: TRBD2; J gene: TRBJ2-5
CDR3 DNA: TGTGCCAGCAGTCCGCGGGCAGGTAATTTGGACGAGCAGTACTTC; CDR3 protein: CASSPRAGNLDEQYF; V gene: TRBV25-1; clone size: .; D gene: .; J gene: TRBJ2-7
CDR3 DNA: TGTGCCAGCAGTGCCCCGGACAGGGGGTCCTACGAGCAGTACTTC; CDR3 protein: CASSAPDRGSYEQYF; V gene: TRBV2; clone size: few; D gene: TRBD1; J gene: TRBJ2-7
CDR3 DNA: TGCGCCAGCAGCCAAGATTACGCGAACTATGGCTACACCTTC; CDR3 protein: CASSQDYANYGYTF; V gene: TRBV4-3; clone size: once; D gene: .; J gene: TRBJ1-2
CDR3 DNA: TGTGCCAGCAGCCCCAGAACCAACAGGGTAGGCTTTAATTCACCCCTCCACTTT; CDR3 protein: CASSPRTNRVGFNSPLHF; V gene: TRBV21-1; clone size: .; D gene: .; J gene: TRBJ1-6
CDR3 DNA: TGCGCCAGCAGCCAAGAGGGGGGGACCAACAATGAGCAGTTCTTC; CDR3 protein: CASSQEGGTNNEQFF; V gene: TRBV4-3; clone size: .; D gene: TRBD2; J gene: TRBJ2-1
CDR3 DNA: TGCAGCGTTCCGGCGGGGTTGGATGGCTACACCTTC; CDR3 protein: CSVPAGLDGYTF; V gene: TRBV29-1; clone size: .; D gene: .; J gene: TRBJ1-2
CDR3 DNA: TGCGCCAGCAGCCAAGAAAGGGGGACCGATGTGAACACTGAAGCTTTCTTT; CDR3 protein: CASSQERGTDVNTEAFF; V gene: TRBV4-3; clone size: .; D gene: .; J gene: TRBJ1-1
CDR3 DNA: TGTGCCAGCAGTTCCAAACACTTTATCGGCACAGATACGCAGTATTTT; CDR3 protein: CASSSKHFIGTDTQYF; V gene: TRBV27; clone size: .; D gene: .; J gene: TRBJ2-3
CDR3 DNA: TGTGCCAGCAGCTCGACAGGGGGCAGCTACGAGCAGTACTTC; CDR3 protein: CASSSTGGSYEQYF; V gene: TRBV7-2; clone size: .; D gene: TRBD1; J gene: TRBJ2-7
CDR3 DNA: TGTGCCAGCAGCTTAGAGGCACACACTGAAGCTTTCTTT; CDR3 protein: CASSLEAHTEAFF; V gene: TRBV11-2; clone size: .; D gene: .; J gene: TRBJ1-1
CDR3 DNA: TGCGCCAGCAGCTTTGGCGGGGCCAATGCCTACGAGCAGTACTTC; CDR3 protein: CASSFGGANAYEQYF; V gene: TRBV5-1; clone size: .; D gene: .; J gene: TRBJ2-7
CDR3 DNA: TGTGCCAGCAGTGAAAGGACCGGGGGGCGAAGCTATGGCTACACCTTC; CDR3 protein: CASSERTGGRSYGYTF; V gene: TRBV6-1; clone size: .; D gene: .; J gene: TRBJ1-2
CDR3 DNA: TGTGCCAGCAGCGTTAGGGGGGCACAGATAAATCAGCCCCAGCATTTT; CDR3 protein: CASSVRGAQINQPQHF; V gene: TRBV7-8; clone size: .; D gene: .; J gene: TRBJ1-5
CDR3 DNA: TGTGCCAGCAGCGCTACATCCGGGACAACGTCAAAACTGTTTTTT; CDR3 protein: CASSATSGTTSKLFF; V gene: TRBV7-2; clone size: .; D gene: .; J gene: TRBJ1-4
CDR3 DNA: TGTGCCAGCAGTTCAGGGGTACAGCCCCAGCATTTT; CDR3 protein: CASSSGVQPQHF; V gene: TRBV28; clone size: few; D gene: .; J gene: TRBJ1-5
CDR3 DNA: TGTGCCATCAGTGAGCCCCTAGGGATAGCCAAAAACATTCAGTACTTC; CDR3 protein: CAISEPLGIAKNIQYF; V gene: TRBV10-3; clone size: few; D gene: .; J gene: TRBJ2-4